Each of the 13 T cell receptor beta chains below was sequenced from the same sample in a study of response to subunit inactivated influenza vaccine. TCRdb recomputed calls from the RT-PCR reads with MiXCR, one row per CDR3 protein. The data show around 470,000 distinct CDR3 sequences, around 7.9% seen once. The input for sequencing was PBMCs from blood, taken around 25 months after vaccination. The source of these receptors is a man aged 45 to 75 who received an inactivated influenza vaccine.

This clonotype was found many times. This chain joins TRBV18 and TRBJ1-4; 9 bases map to TRBD1. The junction had 2 bases not matched to a gene; V was cut back by 3 bases and J by 3 bases. The CDR3 has 15 residues. Germline V gene lookup returns CDR1 KGHSH and CDR2 LQKENI. DNA for the CDR3: TGTGCCAGCTCACCCAACAGGGGGCCTAATGAAAAACTGTTTTTT. Its translation: CASSPNRGPNEKLFF.

The chain employs TRBV3-1 and TRBJ2-1; 10 bases align to TRBD2. This CDR3 region has 15 residues. Losses at the gene ends were 6 bases for V and 5 bases for J; bases not matched to a gene: 7. Germline loops: CDR1 LGHDT, CDR2 YNNKEL (reference sequence). The CDR3 protein is CASRSIAGGHNEQFF. The CDR3, as DNA: TGTGCCAGCAGATCCATAGCGGGGGGCCACAATGAGCAGTTCTTC.

Only a few counts were recorded for this clonotype. The rearrangement joins TRBV11-2 to TRBJ2-7, with D possibly matching TRBD1 (5 bases). The V gene lost 5 bases and the J gene lost 3 bases, with 17 bases spanning the gap. CDR3 length: 15 residues. Germline CDR1 and CDR2: SGHAT and FQNNGV. CDR3 coding DNA: TGTGCCAGCAGCCCCGGTAGGGGTAAGAACTACGAGCAGTACTTC. As protein: CASSPGRGKNYEQYF. The variable domain in full, completed from reference TRBV11-2 and TRBJ2-7, reads EAGVAQSPRYKIIEKRQSVAFWCNPISGHATLYWYQQILGQGPKLLIQFQNNGVVDDSQLPKDRFSAERLKGVDSTLKIQPAKLEDSAVYLCASSPGRGKNYEQYFGPGTRLTVT.

The V call is TRBV20-1, the J call TRBJ1-1; TRBD1 is a possible D gene (5 bases). The germline CDR1 and CDR2 sequences are DFQATT and SNEGSKA (reference sequence). There are 14 residues in the CDR3. V was shortened by 6 bases and J by 7 bases, with 21 bases between the two germline ends. CDR3 bases: TGCAGTGCAAGGGATGGGGGGAGCCCCGTTGAAGCTTTCTTT. This encodes CSARDGGSPVEAFF.

The V call is TRBV18, the J call TRBJ1-1; D perhaps matches TRBD1 (6 bases). The CDR3 spans 14 residues. Deletions cut 3 bases from V and 7 bases from J, with 15 bases between. Germline assignment: CDR1 KGHSH and CDR2 LQKENI. CDR3 sequence reads: CASSPTGGGGEAFF. The CDR3 region has the DNA TGTGCCAGCTCACCTACCGGGGGGGGCGGTGAAGCTTTCTTT.

With respect to this clonotype: This may stem from a read error, because a much larger clone lies one nucleotide away. The gene calls are TRBV4-3 and TRBJ2-3; D call uncertain. The germline gives CDR1 LGHNA, CDR2 YSLEER. CDR3 length: 16 amino acids. CDR3 amino acids: CASSQDRSLGTDTQNF. The CDR3 DNA is TGCGCCAGCAGCCAAGATCGCAGTTTAGGCACAGATACGCAGAATTTT.

This clonotype was detected many times. This chain links TRBV6-6 with TRBJ2-5; perhaps TRBD1 as D (6 bases). Trimming removed 6 bases at V and 2 bases at J, with 10 bases between. This CDR3 has 13 residues. Germline V CDR1 and CDR2: MNHNY, SVGAGI (reference sequence). The CDR3: CASRQGVQETQYF. CDR3 nucleotides: TGTGCCAGCAGACAGGGCGTGCAAGAGACCCAGTACTTC.

V and J are TRBV9 and TRBJ1-1, with no clear D. Trimming removed 0 bases at V and 1 base at J, with 7 bases between. The CDR3 has 14 residues. The germline V gene has CDR1 SGDLS and CDR2 YYNGEE. The chain's CDR3 is CASSVDRSNTEAFF. The CDR3 DNA is TGTGCCAGCAGCGTAGATAGATCGAACACTGAAGCTTTCTTT.

This clonotype was detected only a few times. Here the CDR3 reads CAIRVPGGQGVSDTQYF. The CDR3 DNA reads TGTGCCATCAGAGTGCCCGGGGGACAGGGGGTCTCAGATACGCAGTATTTT. V and J are TRBV10-3 and TRBJ2-3, with 11 bases that match TRBD1. Germline loops: CDR1 ENHRY, CDR2 SYGVKD. The CDR3 is 17 amino acids. V was pared by 6 bases and J by 4 bases, with 12 bases of the junction left unmatched.

The chain joins TRBV5-1 to TRBJ2-5; no clear D gene. CDR1 is SGHRS and CDR2 is YFSETQ in the germline V gene. The CDR3 totals 14 residues. V dropped 4 bases and J dropped 5 bases, with 15 bases sitting between them. CDR3 sequence (DNA): TGCGCCAGCAGCCCGGGCGCAAACGGGGAGACCCAGTACTTC. It is translated as CASSPGANGETQYF.

In its sample, this clonotype was seen many times. The rearrangement links TRBV20-1 to TRBJ2-5, with D perhaps TRBD1 or TRBD2 (5 bases each). The CDR3 runs 14 residues. The V gene lost 3 bases and the J gene lost 10 bases, with 21 bases spanning the gap. Germline CDR1 is DFQATT and CDR2 is SNEGSKA (reference sequence). CDR3 in DNA: TGCAGTGCTAGCTCCGGGACGACAGAGGAGGACCAGTACTTC. This sequence encodes CSASSGTTEEDQYF.

This clonotype appeared many times. The chain carries TRBV6-1 and TRBJ2-7; D uncertain. The V gene lost 3 bases and the J gene lost 0 bases, with 12 bases spanning the gap. CDR3 size: 15 residues. Germline V gene sequence: CDR1 MNHNS, CDR2 SASEGT. The CDR3 reads CASSDTHRDSYEQYF. The CDR3, as DNA: TGTGCCAGCAGTGATACACACAGAGACTCCTACGAGCAGTACTTC.

This clonotype has a count of ten or more. This rearrangement joins TRBV6-5 to TRBJ2-1, with 8 bases identical to TRBD2. The germline gives CDR1 MNHEY, CDR2 SVGAGI. Trimming cost V 3 bases and J 8 bases; bases outside gene matches: 12. The CDR3 spans 16 residues. DNA for the CDR3: TGTGCCAGCAGTTATGTTGAGCGGGGGCTAGGGGATGAGCAGTTCTTC. Encoded protein: CASSYVERGLGDEQFF.